The rows below give T cell receptor beta chains drawn from one sample of a study of Graves' ophthalmopathy and Graves' hyperthyroidism. One entry per CDR3 protein results from TCRdb running MiXCR on the multiplex PCR reads. The table lists 650,000 to 900,000 distinct CDR3 sequences, 40% of them singletons. The sample consisted of peripheral blood. These receptors came from an adult man with Graves' ophthalmopathy. Each CDR3 is given with its conserved first and last residue. D genes are given only for firm matches. The listing skips clone size in some rows; elsewhere it reads once, few, many or a size class.

>few|TRBJ1-1|TRBV9|-
CASSVVLGLTEAFF
TGTGCCAGCAGCGTAGTGCTAGGGTTAACTGAAGCTTTCTTT
>many|TRBJ1-1|TRBV29-1|-
CSVISQNTEAFF
TGCAGCGTTATCTCCCAAAACACTGAAGCTTTCTTT
>-|TRBJ1-5|TRBV2|-
CASKEVAAGEPQHF
TGTGCCAGCAAGGAAGTTGCGGCCGGGGAGCCCCAGCATTTT
>-|TRBJ1-5|TRBV10-2|-
CASISNGRAGGNQPQHF
TGTGCCAGCATTTCGAATGGCAGGGCGGGTGGCAATCAGCCCCAGCATTTT
>many|TRBJ1-5|TRBV10-3|-
CAISESVTGRNQPQHF
TGTGCCATCAGTGAGTCGGTTACAGGGCGGAATCAGCCCCAGCATTTT
>many|TRBJ1-2|TRBV20-1|-
CSARRGDYGYTF
TGCAGTGCTAGAAGGGGAGACTATGGCTACACCTTC
>-|TRBJ2-6|TRBV15|TRBD1
CATSSLTGVANVLTF
TGTGCCACCAGCAGCCTTACAGGGGTGGCCAACGTCCTGACTTTC
>many|TRBJ2-5|TRBV10-3|-
CAISELEETQYF
TGTGCCATCAGTGAGTTAGAAGAGACCCAGTACTTC
>many|TRBJ2-7|TRBV12-3/TRBV12-4|-
CASSFRLIESYEQYF
TGTGCCAGCAGTTTTCGATTGATAGAATCCTACGAGCAGTACTTC
>-|TRBJ1-2|TRBV6-5|-
CASSYSGDPTSGYTF
TGTGCCAGCAGTTACTCTGGGGACCCTACCAGCGGCTACACCTTC
>-|TRBJ2-7|TRBV2|-
CASSLSLAYEQYF
TGTGCCAGCAGTTTAAGCCTGGCCTACGAGCAGTACTTC
>many|TRBJ2-7|TRBV2|TRBD1
CASRSRGHAIYEQYF
TGTGCCAGCAGGAGCAGGGGGCATGCAATCTACGAGCAGTACTTC
>few|TRBJ1-6|TRBV7-9|-
CASSPLGPSRSPLHF
TGTGCCAGCAGCCCCCTCGGACCTTCCCGGTCACCCCTCCACTTT
>-|TRBJ2-3|TRBV11-2|-
CASSLLGADTQYF
TGTGCCAGCAGCTTGCTAGGTGCGGATACGCAGTATTTT
>few|TRBJ2-6|TRBV20-1|-
CSARPPALGANVLTF
TGCAGTGCTAGACCTCCGGCACTCGGGGCCAACGTCCTGACTTTC
>-|TRBJ2-7|TRBV20-1|TRBD1
CSARPVDRDYEQYF
TGCAGTGCTAGACCCGTGGACAGGGACTACGAGCAGTACTTC
>-|TRBJ1-2|TRBV7-9|TRBD1
CASSLAGQGAGYTF
TGTGCCAGCAGCTTGGCGGGACAGGGAGCTGGCTACACCTTC
>-|TRBJ2-2|TRBV25-1|-
CASSKGQGYGELFF
TGTGCCAGCAGCAAGGGGCAGGGGTACGGGGAGCTGTTTTTT
>once|TRBJ1-1|TRBV7-2|-
CASSVVGGMNTEAFF
TGTGCCAGCAGCGTCGTAGGAGGGATGAACACTGAAGCTTTCTTT
>-|TRBJ1-3|TRBV10-3|TRBD1
CASSYREPGQGGNTIYF
TGTGCCAGCAGTTACCGCGAACCGGGACAGGGTGGAAACACCATATATTTT
>few|TRBJ2-1|TRBV29-1|-
CSVDRWNEQFF
TGCAGCGTTGATCGATGGAATGAGCAGTTCTTC
>-|TRBJ2-7|TRBV7-9|-
CASSLWRAEQRF
TGTGCCAGCAGCTTATGGCGGGCAGAACAGCGCTTC
>few|TRBJ2-7|TRBV19|TRBD2
CASSTTLGGRNEQYF
TGTGCCAGTAGTACTACTTTGGGCGGGAGGAACGAGCAGTACTTC
>-|TRBJ2-3|TRBV10-3|TRBD2
CAIGEGLAGESTDTQYF
TGTGCCATCGGAGAGGGACTAGCGGGAGAAAGCACAGATACGCAGTATTTT
>once|TRBJ1-2|TRBV30|TRBD1
CTWIPGQGGYTF
TGTACCTGGATACCGGGACAGGGGGGCTACACCTTC
>many|TRBJ1-6|TRBV7-2|-
CASTQAGQGHSPLHF
TGTGCCAGCACCCAAGCTGGTCAGGGGCATTCACCCCTCCACTTT
>many|TRBJ2-2|TRBV7-3|-
CASSSPVGAGTGELFF
TGTGCCAGCAGCTCACCAGTGGGCGCGGGCACCGGGGAGCTGTTTTTT
>many|TRBJ1-6|TRBV2|-
CASSDGRIINNSPLHF
TGTGCCAGCAGTGACGGACGAATAATTAATAATTCACCCCTCCACTTT
>many|TRBJ2-3|TRBV7-3|-
CASSLSRGTDTQYF
TGTGCCAGCAGCTTATCCCGAGGCACAGATACGCAGTATTTT
>many|TRBJ1-2|TRBV9|TRBD1
CASTSGTDYGYTF
TGTGCCAGCACATCCGGGACAGATTATGGCTACACCTTC
>-|TRBJ1-4|TRBV12-3/TRBV12-4|TRBD1
CASNVGAGGSEKLFF
TGTGCCAGCAACGTAGGGGCAGGGGGAAGTGAAAAACTGTTTTTT
>-|TRBJ1-1|TRBV10-3|-
CASTYGQASTEAFF
TGTGCCAGCACCTACGGGCAGGCCAGCACTGAAGCTTTCTTT
>few|TRBJ1-2|TRBV6-5|TRBD1
CASYLRTGKNYGYTF
TGTGCCAGCTATTTAAGGACAGGGAAAAACTATGGCTACACCTTC
>-|TRBJ1-6|TRBV7-9|TRBD1
CASSLEGARYYNSPLHF
TGTGCCAGCAGCTTAGAGGGGGCCCGATACTATAATTCACCCCTCCACTTT
>-|TRBJ1-5|TRBV7-9|-
CASSLRGFEPQHF
TGTGCCAGCAGCTTAAGAGGATTCGAGCCCCAGCATTTT
>few|TRBJ1-2|TRBV20-1|-
CSPPEVQGNGYTF
TGCAGTCCACCTGAGGTCCAGGGTAATGGCTACACCTTC
>many|TRBJ1-2|TRBV5-1|-
CASSLMGGGDGYTF
TGCGCCAGCAGCTTGATGGGGGGTGGAGATGGCTACACCTTC
>-|TRBJ2-2|TRBV7-9|TRBD2
CASSLSSGGLFF
TGTGCCAGCAGTTTATCGAGCGGGGGGCTGTTTTTT
>-|TRBJ2-5|TRBV12-3/TRBV12-4|-
CASSTRVETQYF
TGTGCCAGCAGTACCAGGGTTGAGACCCAGTACTTC
>-|TRBJ1-2|TRBV15|-
CATSREYVSTAYGYTF
TGTGCCACCAGCAGAGAGTATGTTAGTACAGCCTATGGCTACACCTTC
>-|TRBJ1-6|TRBV9|TRBD1
CASSVGPGTGGSPLHF
TGTGCCAGCAGCGTAGGTCCAGGGACAGGGGGTTCACCCCTCCACTTT
>many|TRBJ1-5|TRBV7-2|-
CASSLEMGRQHF
TGTGCCAGCAGCTTAGAAATGGGGCGCCAGCATTTT
>few|TRBJ1-5|TRBV5-5|-
CASSLRLLDQPQHF
TGTGCCAGCAGCTTGCGACTTTTAGATCAGCCCCAGCATTTT
>-|TRBJ2-7|TRBV10-3|-
CASIQASAYEQYF
TGTGCCAGCATTCAGGCTAGCGCCTACGAGCAGTACTTC
>-|TRBJ1-6|TRBV7-9|TRBD1
CASSRDRVNYNSPLHF
TGTGCCAGCAGTAGGGACAGGGTAAACTATAATTCACCCCTCCACTTT
>few|TRBJ2-7|TRBV19|-
CASSIGLQAYEQYF
TGTGCCAGTAGTATCGGGCTACAGGCCTACGAGCAGTACTTC
>few|TRBJ2-7|TRBV7-9|TRBD2
CASSFGTSGEGEQYF
TGTGCCAGCAGCTTCGGGACTAGCGGGGAAGGAGAGCAGTACTTC
>-|TRBJ2-2|TRBV20-1|-
CSASLTAIGNTGELFF
TGCAGTGCTAGCCTGACAGCGATTGGGAACACCGGGGAGCTGTTTTTT
>-|TRBJ2-1|TRBV20-1|-
CSATPTGGIQFF
TGCAGTGCCACACCTACCGGCGGGATCCAGTTCTTC
>-|TRBJ2-7|TRBV5-1|TRBD1
CASSQAQGIGYEQYF
TGCGCCAGCAGCCAAGCACAGGGGATAGGCTACGAGCAGTACTTC
>-|TRBJ2-7|TRBV12-3/TRBV12-4|-
CASSFKFYEQYF
TGTGCCAGCAGTTTTAAATTCTACGAGCAGTACTTC
>many|TRBJ2-7|TRBV10-3|-
CAISTGGGANYEQYF
TGTGCCATCAGCACGGGGGGCGGAGCTAACTACGAGCAGTACTTC
>-|TRBJ2-7|TRBV28|TRBD1
CASSLDRPYEQYF
TGTGCCAGCAGTCTGGACAGGCCCTACGAGCAGTACTTC
>many|TRBJ1-5|TRBV15|-
CATSREGGGDQPQHF
TGTGCCACCAGCAGAGAGGGGGGGGGCGATCAGCCCCAGCATTTT
>few|TRBJ2-5|TRBV2|TRBD2
CASSDGTSGSQKYF
TGTGCCAGCAGTGACGGGACTAGCGGGTCACAGAAGTACTTC